What follows are 32 T cell receptor beta chains derived from one specimen sequenced in a study of T-cell memory formation after mild COVID-19. TCRdb ran MiXCR on the 5' RACE reads and lists one entry per CDR3 protein. The profile shows approximately 340,000 distinct CDR3 sequences, roughly 13% of them singletons. Specimen: PBMCs or a T cell subset sorted from them (not recorded which). These receptors were taken from a man between 18 and 35 years old who had mild COVID-19 (a few samples of this study predate the infection). Cell type and time point are not known.

The chain couples TRBV6-1 to TRBJ2-4; 7 nucleotides line up with TRBD2. CDR1 and CDR2 (germline): MNHNS, SASEGT. The CDR3 covers 15 residues. V lost 4 bases, J lost 6 bases, and 9 bases stayed unmatched. The CDR3 bases are TGTGCCAGCAGTGGGGGGAGGGGATACCCAAACATTCAGTACTTC. It translates to CASSGGRGYPNIQYF.

The chain combines TRBV2 with TRBJ1-4; D unresolved. V shed 3 bases and J shed 0 bases, with 8 bases lying between them. Per the germline V gene, CDR1 is SNHLY and CDR2 is FYNNEI. This CDR3 has 15 residues. The CDR3, as DNA: TGTGCCAGCAGTGATCCGGGGACAACTAATGAAAAACTGTTTTTT. Protein: CASSDPGTTNEKLFF.

This chain uses TRBV6-5 with TRBJ2-3; no definite D call. The germline CDR1 and CDR2 sequences are MNHEY and SVGAGI. The CDR3 totals 13 residues. With 1 base removed from V and 5 bases from J, the gap between germline ends came to 7 bases. DNA for the CDR3: TGTGCCAGCAGTTACTGGGCTGGAGATACGCAGTATTTT. Encoded protein: CASSYWAGDTQYF.

V and J are TRBV6-1 and TRBJ2-7; D remains ambiguous. The germline gives CDR1 MNHNS, CDR2 SASEGT. The CDR3 loop spans 13 amino acids. Trimming stripped 11 bases from V and 3 bases from J, with 17 bases between. Here the CDR3 DNA reads TGTGCCGCCCAGGCAGGTCCTCTCTACGAGCAGTACTTC. Encoded protein: CAAQAGPLYEQYF.

The chain joins TRBV6-2 or TRBV6-3 to TRBJ2-7, with TRBD2 matching 7 bases. The CDR3 sequence is 13 residues long. With V trimmed by 4 bases and J by 3 bases, 3 bases remained unmatched. Looked up from germline, CDR1 is MNHEY and CDR2 is SVGEGT. In DNA, the CDR3 is TGTGCCAGCAGTTCGAGCGGGGTCTACGAGCAGTACGTC. It codes for CASSSSGVYEQYV.

This CDR3 reads CASSLSGVGEQYF. For the CDR3, the DNA is TGCGCCAGCAGCTTGTCTGGGGTGGGGGAGCAGTACTTC. V is TRBV5-1 and J is TRBJ2-7; D gene unclear. V was clipped by 1 base and J by 7 bases, with 12 bases between them. Germline loops: CDR1 SGHRS, CDR2 YFSETQ. CDR3 length equals 13 residues.

This clonotype appeared a few times. The rearrangement uses TRBV9 and TRBJ2-5; 8 nucleotides line up with TRBD1. The length of the CDR3 is 15 residues. The trim removed 0 bases at V and 5 bases at J, leaving 6 bases unmatched. The germline V gene has CDR1 SGDLS and CDR2 YYNGEE. CDR3 nucleotide sequence: TGTGCCAGCAGCGTAGGGGGGACAGGCGGGGAGACCCAGTACTTC. Its translation is CASSVGGTGGETQYF.

This clonotype was detected only a few times. The chain combines TRBV19 with TRBJ1-4; D gene uncertain. The length of the CDR3 is 11 residues. The germline CDR1 and CDR2 sequences are LNHDA and SQIVND (reference sequence). V lost 9 bases and J 7 bases, leaving 9 bases between the germline ends. The CDR3 DNA follows: TGTGCCAGCTCTACGGGTGAAAAACTGTTTTTT. Translating it yields CASSTGEKLFF. The entire variable domain, with the rest obtained from reference TRBV19 and TRBJ1-4, is as follows: DGGITQSPKYLFRKEGQNVTLSCEQNLNHDAMYWYRQDPGQGLRLIYYSQIVNDFQKGDIAEGYSVSREKKESFPLTVTSAQKNPTAFYLCASSTGEKLFFGSGTQLSVL.

This clonotype was seen at least ten times. The chain recombines TRBV12-3 or TRBV12-4 with TRBJ1-6; 7 nucleotides agree with TRBD1. The CDR3 sequence is 14 residues long. Trimming removed 6 bases from V and 5 bases from J; junction bases left unmatched: 4. The DNA for the CDR3 is TGTGCCAGCAGGTGGGACAGAGATAATTCACCCCTCCACTTT. This gives the protein CASRWDRDNSPLHF.

This chain uses TRBV4-2 with TRBJ1-5; tentatively, D is TRBD1 (6 bases). The CDR3 contains 15 residues. Germline CDR1 reads LGHNA; CDR2 reads YNFKEQ. With 2 bases removed from V and 2 bases from J, the gap between germline ends came to 10 bases. CDR3 coding DNA: TGTGCCAGCAGCCAATTCGCAGGGGGCAATCAGCCCCAGCATTTT. It encodes CASSQFAGGNQPQHF.

The V and J genes are TRBV7-2 and TRBJ1-1; D gene ambiguous. Germline lookup yields CDR1 SGHTA and CDR2 FQGNSA. V lost 2 bases and J 5 bases, leaving 6 bases between the germline ends. CDR3 length equals 12 residues. The CDR3 loop is CASSLHETEAFF. CDR3 bases: TGTGCCAGCAGCTTACATGAAACTGAAGCTTTCTTT. Variable domain in full (rest from reference TRBV7-2 and TRBJ1-1): GAGVSQSPSNKVTEKGKDVELRCDPISGHTALYWYRQSLGQGLEFLIYFQGNSAPDKSGLPSDRFSAERTGGSVSTLTIQRTQQEDSAVYLCASSLHETEAFFGQGTRLTVV.

This clonotype occurred many times. The rearrangement links TRBV7-9 to TRBJ2-3; D perhaps matches TRBD1 (5 bases). This CDR3 contains 13 residues. Between the trimmed V and J ends, which lost 11 bases and 5 bases, there was a span of 17 bases. The germline V gene has CDR1 SEHNR and CDR2 FQNEAQ (reference sequence). The CDR3 bases are TGTGCCCAAGATCCAGGGTTGGGAGATACGCAGTATTTT. Residues: CAQDPGLGDTQYF.

This chain connects TRBV7-2 to TRBJ1-2; 7 bases are shared with TRBD1. V trimming: 5 bases; J trimming: 6 bases; junction bases outside the gene matches: 15. The V gene's germline CDR1 is SGHTA and CDR2 FQGNSA. This CDR3 is built from 16 residues. The CDR3 loop reads CASSLTSGDSMDGYTF. The DNA for the CDR3 is TGTGCCAGCAGCCTCACCTCGGGGGACAGTATGGATGGCTACACCTTC.

This sequence joins TRBV15 and TRBJ1-5; TRBD1 agrees at 7 bases. CDR3 size: 15 residues. With 5 bases clipped from V and 4 bases from J, the junction kept 8 bases outside the gene matches. Per the germline V gene, CDR1 is LNHNV and CDR2 is YYDKDF (reference sequence). DNA for the CDR3: TGTGCCACCAGCCTTCGACCAGGGGGGAATCAGCCCCAGCATTTT. Protein: CATSLRPGGNQPQHF. The entire variable domain, with the rest obtained from reference TRBV15 and TRBJ1-5, is as follows: DAMVIQNPRYQVTQFGKPVTLSCSQTLNHNVMYWYQQKSSQAPKLLFHYYDKDFNNEADTPDNFQSRRPNTSFCFLDIRSPGLGDTAMYLCATSLRPGGNQPQHFGDGTRLSIL.

This clonotype has just a few counts. The chain couples TRBV15 to TRBJ2-5, with D tentatively TRBD1 (5 bases). CDR1 LNHNV and CDR2 YYDKDF come from the germline V gene (reference sequence). This CDR3 contains 13 residues. The ends were cut back, 1 base at V and 3 bases at J, with 6 bases in the middle. The CDR3 DNA sequence: TGTGCCACCAGCAGAGGACAGAAAGAGACCCAGTACTTC. This gives the protein CATSRGQKETQYF.

This clonotype was recorded at least ten times. The chain carries TRBV5-1 and TRBJ2-7, with D perhaps matching TRBD1 (6 bases). This CDR3 spans 14 amino acids. Germline CDR1 reads SGHRS; CDR2 reads YFSETQ. The ends were cut back, 0 bases at V and 1 base at J, with 8 bases in the middle. For the CDR3, the DNA is TGCGCCAGCAGCTTGGTGGGGGCGTCCTACGAGCAGTACTTC. Protein product: CASSLVGASYEQYF.

The sample holds many counts of this clonotype. The CDR3 nucleotides read TGTGCCAGCAGCTTGATAGTGACCGGGGAGCTGTTTTTT. Translation gives CASSLIVTGELFF. The rearrangement links TRBV5-6 to TRBJ2-2; D unresolved. The CDR3 runs 13 residues. CDR1 and CDR2 from the germline V gene are SGHDT and YYEEEE. Trimming removed 1 base from V and 5 bases from J, with 6 bases in between.

This clonotype has only a few counts. The chain joins TRBV6-2 or TRBV6-3 to TRBJ2-2; D possibly corresponds to TRBD2 (6 bases). Trimming shortened V by 7 bases and J by 0 bases, and 12 bases separated the two germline ends. The CDR3 totals 15 residues. Looked up from germline, CDR1 is MNHEY and CDR2 is SVGEGT. The CDR3 sequence: CASTGVSPNTGELFF. The DNA of the CDR3 is TGTGCCAGCACGGGGGTATCCCCGAACACCGGGGAGCTGTTTTTT.

At least ten counts were recorded for this clonotype. At one end the junction does not follow the germline gene, possibly because of a read error. This chain joins TRBV5-1 and TRBJ2-3; 9 bases line up with TRBD1. Germline CDR1 SGHRS, CDR2 YFSETQ. The CDR3 has 14 residues. CDR3 in DNA: TGTGCCAGCAGTTTAGGGACAGGGACAGATACGCAGTATTTT. It is translated as CASSLGTGTDTQYF.

The chain combines TRBV10-3 with TRBJ1-2; a weak D match, TRBD1 (6 bases). The germline V gene has CDR1 ENHRY and CDR2 SYGVKD. Deletions cut 2 bases from V and 1 base from J, with 14 bases between. This CDR3 has 16 residues. The CDR3 sequence is CAISEIPGEGNYGYTF. The DNA of the CDR3 is TGTGCCATCAGTGAGATCCCAGGGGAGGGTAACTATGGCTACACCTTC.

This chain joins TRBV5-1 and TRBJ1-1; D gene ambiguous. Looked up from germline, CDR1 is SGHRS and CDR2 is YFSETQ. Trimming pared 1 base from V and 5 bases from J, leaving 9 bases between. CDR3 size: 13 residues. The CDR3 bases are TGCGCCAGCAGCTTGTGGGTCGGGACTGAAGCTTTCTTT. Protein: CASSLWVGTEAFF.

The chain is built from TRBV6-2 or TRBV6-3 and TRBJ1-5, with 7 bases identical to TRBD1. The CDR3 has 14 residues. CDR1 and CDR2 (germline): MNHEY, SVGEGT. V lost 6 bases, J lost 3 bases, and 5 bases stayed unmatched. CDR3 in amino acids: CASSIDRVNQPQHF. The CDR3 DNA follows: TGTGCCAGCAGCATTGACAGGGTCAATCAGCCCCAGCATTTT.

This clonotype was observed a few times. This CDR3 is CASSSGASQPQHF. CDR3 bases: TGTGCCAGCAGTTCGGGGGCTAGTCAGCCCCAGCATTTT. The chain recombines TRBV6-5 with TRBJ1-5; maybe TRBD1 (6 bases). V lost 4 bases, J lost 6 bases, and 10 bases lay in between. The length of the CDR3 is 13 residues. Germline loops: CDR1 MNHEY, CDR2 SVGAGI.

The V call is TRBV10-3, the J call TRBJ2-3; D unresolved. Germline V gene data show CDR1 as ENHRY and CDR2 as SYGVKD. Trimming left V 10 bases short and J 0 bases short, with 14 bases between. CDR3 length: 14 amino acids. CDR3 amino acids: CASTTDPSTDTQYF. The CDR3 nucleotides read TGTGCCAGCACCACAGACCCTAGCACAGATACGCAGTATTTT.

This clonotype has a handful of counts. The chain recombines TRBV7-2 with TRBJ1-3, with TRBD1 as a possible D gene (6 bases). CDR1 SGHTA and CDR2 FQGNSA come from the germline V gene. V was shortened by 1 base and J by 4 bases, with 11 bases between the two germline ends. This CDR3 region has 15 residues. CDR3 sequence: CASSLDAGAGNTIYF. CDR3 bases: TGTGCCAGCAGCTTAGACGCAGGGGCGGGAAACACCATATATTTT.

The DNA for the CDR3 is TGCGCCAGCAGCTTGCGCCAACCCTACGAGCAGTACTTC. The encoded protein is CASSLRQPYEQYF. This chain connects TRBV5-1 to TRBJ2-7; D gene unclear. The CDR3 contains 13 residues. Germline values: CDR1 SGHRS, CDR2 YFSETQ. Deletions cut 1 base from V and 2 bases from J, with 7 bases between.

This clonotype was detected a few times. CDR3 amino acids: CASSVLGGETQYF. The CDR3 coding sequence is TGTGCCAGCAGTGTCTTGGGTGGGGAGACCCAGTACTTC. The chain uses TRBV2 and TRBJ2-5; D gene ambiguous. The V and J ends lost 4 bases and 5 bases respectively, with 11 bases between them. The CDR3 has 13 amino acids. Germline V lookup: CDR1 SNHLY, CDR2 FYNNEI.

This clonotype was seen only once. V gene TRBV5-1 combines with J gene TRBJ1-1; 9 nucleotides align to TRBD1. CDR1 is SGHRS, CDR2 YFSETQ, per germline. The CDR3 contains 15 residues. V shed 4 bases, J shed 3 bases, and the junction held 7 bases outside the gene matches. The CDR3 is CASSQQGAGDTEAFF. CDR3 DNA sequence: TGCGCCAGCAGCCAACAGGGGGCTGGAGACACTGAAGCTTTCTTT.

Here the CDR3 DNA reads TGCAGTGCTAGGCTCCTAGGGACAGGGGTAGAAGATACGCAGTATTTT. Its translation: CSARLLGTGVEDTQYF. The chain is built from TRBV20-1 and TRBJ2-3; 10 bases agree with TRBD1. Unmatched junction bases numbered 11, after V lost 3 bases and J lost 5 bases. Germline V gene lookup returns CDR1 DFQATT and CDR2 SNEGSKA (reference sequence). This CDR3 is built from 16 residues.

Only a few counts were recorded for this clonotype. The chain combines TRBV15 with TRBJ2-7; D unresolved. Trimming stripped 1 base from V and 5 bases from J, with 12 bases between. This CDR3 comprises 14 residues. Germline CDR1 LNHNV, CDR2 YYDKDF (reference sequence). CDR3 bases: TGTGCCACCAGCAGAGGTGATTCTAGGGACGAGCAGTACTTC. Encoded protein: CATSRGDSRDEQYF.

The chain combines TRBV24-1 with TRBJ2-1, with TRBD2 identical over 9 bases. This CDR3 comprises 15 residues. The germline gives CDR1 KGHDR, CDR2 SFDVKD. V dropped 9 bases and J dropped 4; count of bases not matched to a gene: 9. CDR3 nucleotides: TGTGCCACCGCGGAGCGGGGGGCGACTTACAATGAGCAGTTCTTC. Translating it yields CATAERGATYNEQFF.

V gene TRBV7-9 combines with J gene TRBJ1-6; D is possibly TRBD1 (5 bases). Germline V gene lookup returns CDR1 SEHNR and CDR2 FQNEAQ (reference sequence). Between the trimmed V and J ends, which lost 1 base and 9 bases, there was a span of 7 bases. CDR3 length: 13 amino acids. CDR3 DNA sequence: TGTGCCAGCAGCTTAGGGGGGGTTTCACCCCTCCACTTT. As protein: CASSLGGVSPLHF.